The 23 T cell receptor beta chains below come from one sample, sequenced in a study of T-cell memory formation after mild COVID-19. TCRdb reprocessed the 5' RACE reads via MiXCR and lists one record per CDR3 protein. The data contain roughly 160,000 distinct CDR3 sequences, under 14% of them singletons. The sample taken for sequencing was PBMCs or a T cell subset sorted from them (not recorded which). The receptors were gathered from a man aged 18 to 30 who had mild COVID-19 (a few samples of this study predate the infection). Cell type and time point are not known.

The CDR3 sequence is CATSRQYQSEQYV. In DNA form, the CDR3 reads TGTGCCACCAGCAGACAGTACCAGAGCGAGCAGTACGTC. This chain connects TRBV15 to TRBJ2-7; D remains unclear. The V and J ends lost 2 bases and 6 bases respectively, with 11 bases between them. This CDR3 has 13 residues. The germline gives CDR1 LNHNV, CDR2 YYDKDF (reference sequence).

This clonotype came up a few times. The chain employs TRBV7-2 and TRBJ2-3; D is uncertain. CDR1 is SGHTA, CDR2 FQGNSA, per germline. The CDR3 extends over 14 amino acids. The V end lost 4 bases, the J end lost 2 bases, and 10 bases lay between the germline ends. CDR3 sequence reads: CASSYRAATDTQYF. The CDR3 DNA is TGTGCCAGCAGCTACCGGGCTGCCACAGATACGCAGTATTTT.

The V gene is TRBV7-9, the J gene TRBJ1-1; TRBD1 agrees at 8 bases. The germline CDR1 and CDR2 sequences are SEHNR and FQNEAQ (reference sequence). V dropped 5 bases and J dropped 5; count of bases not matched to a gene: 10. The CDR3 has 15 residues. CDR3 protein: CASSIPGTGNTEAFF. In DNA form, the CDR3 reads TGTGCCAGCAGCATCCCCGGGACAGGAAATACTGAAGCTTTCTTT.

There are a few counts of this clonotype. The CDR3 DNA reads as TGTGCCAGCAGCTTAGTAACTTTAACAGATACGCAGTATTTT. Protein: CASSLVTLTDTQYF. The chain links TRBV7-8 to TRBJ2-3; D remains ambiguous. The CDR3 runs 14 residues. From germline, CDR1 is SGHVS and CDR2 FQNEAQ. The ends were cut back, 1 base at V and 3 bases at J, with 8 bases in the middle.

This clonotype was observed at least ten times. V and J are TRBV12-3 or TRBV12-4 and TRBJ2-4; D possibly matches TRBD1 or TRBD2 (5 bases each). V lost 3 bases, J lost 13 bases, and 19 bases lay in between. The CDR3 is made up of 14 amino acids. CDR3 residues: CASSFEGGSNRQYF. The CDR3 DNA is TGTGCCAGCAGTTTTGAGGGTGGTTCGAACAGGCAGTACTTC.

V gene TRBV2 combines with J gene TRBJ2-3; a weak D match, TRBD1 (5 bases). This CDR3 comprises 12 residues. Trimming removed 3 bases at V and 5 bases at J, with 6 bases between. The germline V gene encodes CDR1 SNHLY and CDR2 FYNNEI. The CDR3 DNA reads TGTGCCAGCAGTGACAGGGTAGATACGCAGTATTTT. It yields the protein CASSDRVDTQYF.

This clonotype was seen a handful of times. This chain joins TRBV11-1 and TRBJ1-6; no clear D gene. This CDR3 is built from 11 residues. Germline loops: CDR1 SGHAT, CDR2 FQDESV (reference sequence). V shed 3 bases and J shed 10 bases, with 4 bases lying between them. This CDR3 reads CASSLWSPLHF. In DNA, the CDR3 is TGTGCCAGCAGCTTGTGGTCACCCCTCCACTTT. Filled out from reference TRBV11-1 and TRBJ1-6, the complete variable domain reads EAEVAQSPRYKITEKSQAVAFWCDPISGHATLYWYRQILGQGPELLVQFQDESVVDDSQLPKDRFSAERLKGVDSTLKIQPAELGDSAMYLCASSLWSPLHFGNGTRLTVT.

This clonotype was counted ten times or more. V and J are TRBV4-1 and TRBJ1-6, with TRBD1 identical over 9 bases. Unmatched junction bases numbered 0, after V lost 0 bases and J lost 6 bases. The length of the CDR3 is 15 residues. Germline V gene lookup returns CDR1 MGHRA and CDR2 YSYEKL. The CDR3 region has the DNA TGCGCCAGCAGCCAAGAGGGACAGGGTAATTCACCCCTCCACTTT. Protein sequence: CASSQEGQGNSPLHF.

V and J are TRBV2 and TRBJ1-5, with D unresolved. This CDR3 is built from 13 residues. In germline, CDR1 is SNHLY, CDR2 FYNNEI. The ends were cut back, 3 bases at V and 12 bases at J, with 15 bases in the middle. CDR3 in amino acids: CASSDRAKRVQHF. CDR3 coding DNA: TGTGCCAGCAGTGATAGGGCTAAGAGGGTCCAGCATTTT.

This clonotype was recorded a few times. J is TRBJ2-1 and V is TRBV4-1; TRBD2 agrees at 11 bases. The germline V gene encodes CDR1 MGHRA and CDR2 YSYEKL. The ends lost 1 base at V and 4 bases at J; junction bases unmatched: 3. The CDR3 runs to 16 residues. The CDR3 DNA reads TGCGCCAGCAGCCAAGGGGTAGCGGGGGGGTACAATGAGCAGTTCTTC. It yields the protein CASSQGVAGGYNEQFF.

This clonotype showed up just a few times. V and J are TRBV15 and TRBJ2-1; no clear D. This CDR3 has 13 amino acids. Trimming left V 4 bases short and J 10 bases short, with 14 bases between. Looked up from germline, CDR1 is LNHNV and CDR2 is YYDKDF (reference sequence). CDR3 residues: CATSTSGLLEQFF. CDR3 DNA: TGTGCCACCAGCACCTCCGGTTTACTCGAGCAGTTCTTC.

The chain is built from TRBV7-9 and TRBJ2-3, with 7 nucleotides matching TRBD1. The CDR3 consists of 15 residues. Germline CDR1 SEHNR, CDR2 FQNEAQ (reference sequence). V gave up 5 bases and J gave up 1 base; unmatched junction bases: 6. CDR3 DNA: TGTGCCAGCAGCGTAAGGGGGCGCGGCACAGATACGCAGTATTTT. This codes for CASSVRGRGTDTQYF.

Many counts were recorded for this clonotype. V and J are TRBV9 and TRBJ2-1; TRBD2 matches 14 bases. V dropped 4 bases and J dropped 9; count of bases not matched to a gene: 6. This CDR3 contains 15 residues. Germline lookup yields CDR1 SGDLS and CDR2 YYNGEE. The CDR3 DNA reads TGTGCCAGCAGCCCACGACTAGCGGGGGGGTCTGAGCAGTTCTTC. Translating gives CASSPRLAGGSEQFF.

To note about this clonotype: One end of the junction is discordant with germline, which a read error may explain. The chain recombines TRBV9 with TRBJ2-6, with D possibly matching TRBD1 (6 bases). The CDR3 contains 18 residues. In germline, CDR1 is SGDLS, CDR2 YYNGEE. The CDR3 reads CASSGTGTNRLGASVLTF. The CDR3, as DNA: TGTGCCAGCAGCGGTACAGGGACCAACCGACTCGGGGCCAGCGTCCTGACTTTC.

In its sample, this clonotype was seen a few times. V gene TRBV4-1 combines with J gene TRBJ1-4; weak D call: TRBD1 (6 bases). CDR3 size: 16 residues. V lost 0 bases, J lost 5 bases, and 13 bases lay in between. From germline, CDR1 is MGHRA and CDR2 YSYEKL. The DNA of the CDR3 is TGCGCCAGCAGCCAAGATAAAAGAGGGGGGAATGAAAAACTGTTTTTT. Amino acids: CASSQDKRGGNEKLFF.

This clonotype has a handful of counts. The gene calls are TRBV20-1 and TRBJ1-2; D perhaps matches TRBD1 (5 bases). Germline CDR1 DFQATT, CDR2 SNEGSKA (reference sequence). The CDR3 loop spans 14 amino acids. The ends were cut back, 4 bases at V and 0 bases at J, with 12 bases in the middle. This CDR3 is CSAIRDGANYGYTF. CDR3 in DNA: TGCAGTGCTATCCGGGACGGAGCTAACTATGGCTACACCTTC.

This clonotype was recorded only once. At one end, the junction sequence differs from germline, possibly due to a read error. The V gene is TRBV7-9, the J gene TRBJ2-3; D not resolved. CDR3 length: 13 residues. Germline values: CDR1 SEHNR, CDR2 FQNEAQ (reference sequence). The CDR3 protein is CAGQTGHTDTKYF. DNA of the CDR3: TGTGCCGGCCAGACCGGCCACACAGATACGAAGTATTTT.

The sample holds a few counts of this clonotype. The rearrangement uses TRBV5-1 and TRBJ2-3; a possible D gene is TRBD2 (6 bases). CDR3 length equals 14 residues. Trimming shortened V by 5 bases and J by 4 bases, and 14 bases separated the two germline ends. The V gene's germline CDR1 is SGHRS and CDR2 YFSETQ. CDR3 sequence: CASRWRPGADTQYF. CDR3 bases: TGCGCCAGCAGATGGAGGCCGGGGGCAGATACGCAGTATTTT. The variable domain in full, with the rest retrieved from reference TRBV5-1 and TRBJ2-3, is KAGVTQTPRYLIKTRGQQVTLSCSPISGHRSVSWYQQTPGQGLQFLFEYFSETQRNKGNFPGRFSGRQFSNSRSEMNVSTLELGDSALYLCASRWRPGADTQYFGPGTRLTVL.

The chain employs TRBV5-1 and TRBJ2-5; TRBD1 matches 7 bases. Germline CDR1 reads SGHRS; CDR2 reads YFSETQ. This CDR3 has 13 amino acids. With 2 bases clipped from V and 3 bases from J, the junction kept 1 base outside the gene matches. The CDR3 reads CASSFQGEETQYF. The DNA of the CDR3 is TGCGCCAGCAGCTTCCAGGGGGAAGAGACCCAGTACTTC.

The chain joins TRBV6-2 or TRBV6-3 to TRBJ2-1, with 10 bases identical to TRBD2. CDR3 length: 15 amino acids. In germline, CDR1 is MNHEY, CDR2 SVGEGT. J was trimmed by 7 bases and V by 5 bases; bases with no gene match: 8. The CDR3 coding sequence is TGTGCCAGCAGTAGAACTAGCGGGGTCTTAAATGAGCAGTTCTTC. It specifies CASSRTSGVLNEQFF.

V usage is TRBV5-1 and J usage is TRBJ2-5; D might be TRBD1 (5 bases). CDR3 length: 14 amino acids. Germline CDR1 and CDR2: SGHRS and YFSETQ. Trimming stripped 0 bases from V and 5 bases from J, with 11 bases between. This chain's CDR3 is CASSLEGITETQYF. Written as DNA, the CDR3 is TGCGCCAGCAGCTTGGAGGGGATTACTGAGACCCAGTACTTC.

This clonotype was observed many times. V and J are TRBV7-2 and TRBJ2-7; D may correspond to TRBD1 or TRBD2 (6 bases each). Germline CDR1 SGHTA, CDR2 FQGNSA. Between the trimmed V and J ends, which lost 1 base and 4 bases, there was a span of 20 bases. The CDR3 runs to 17 residues. The DNA for the CDR3 is TGTGCCAGCAGCTTAGACCTCCCCTTCGGGGGCAGATACGAGCAGTACTTC. It translates to CASSLDLPFGGRYEQYF.

The chain carries TRBV12-3 or TRBV12-4 and TRBJ2-5, with 8 bases identical to TRBD2. The CDR3 spans 13 residues. The ends lost 6 bases at V and 3 bases at J; junction bases unmatched: 3. The CDR3 DNA sequence: TGTGCCAGCAGCCGGCGGGGGGAAGAGACCCAGTACTTC. Amino acid sequence: CASSRRGEETQYF.